Listed below are T cell receptor beta chains from one sample, sequenced in a study of T cells after yellow fever vaccination. TCRdb fed the 5' RACE reads into MiXCR, producing one record per CDR3 protein. The sample yields approximately 550,000 distinct CDR3 sequences, 13% seen once. The specimen was PBMCs, collected on the day of the yellow fever booster vaccination. The receptors here all came from a man younger than 45 who received the YFV17D yellow fever vaccine. Both conserved end residues are part of each CDR3. A D gene is named only where the DNA matches it firmly. The size of a clone is reported for some rows only, either as once, few or many, or as a class for expanded clones.

CASSQDSTSYEQYF | - | TRBV4-3 | few
CASNMGRNFEQFF | - | TRBV7-2 | -
CASSYRDRSYEQYF | TRBD1 | TRBV18 | -
CSARAVGNTGELFF | - | TRBV20-1 | few
CSARDGNEQYF | - | TRBV20-1 | few
CASTRRVYEQYF | - | TRBV6-1 | few
CASNAVYETGEQFF | - | TRBV19 | few
CASSIYGAEAFF | - | TRBV5-1 | -
CASSEPGLAIGEQFF | TRBD2 | TRBV2 | -
CASSLGGYEQFF | TRBD1 | TRBV7-2 | many
CASSLIRTVTETQYF | - | TRBV7-8 | -
CSADRANTQYF | TRBD1 | TRBV20-1 | few
CASSRLWGHLTDEAFF | - | TRBV5-5 | -
CASSFNNPGLADYNEQFF | TRBD2 | TRBV12-3/TRBV12-4 | -
CASSPQISRETQYF | - | TRBV4-3 | -
CASSLNRGSGELFF | TRBD1 | TRBV14 | few
CASSLHSGGLAGIIYNEQFF | TRBD2 | TRBV4-3 | -
CASSGPGQETQYF | - | TRBV5-1 | -
CASSLAGMEAFF | - | TRBV5-1 | -
CASSPDAISNQPQHF | - | TRBV18 | -
CSAPKLAGAAYNEQFF | TRBD2 | TRBV20-1 | -
CSARTNPEAFF | - | TRBV20-1 | few
CASSLAAGGVYEQYF | TRBD2 | TRBV7-9 | few
CASSQAGNQETQYF | - | TRBV5-1 | -
CASSPLPGLAQFF | TRBD2 | TRBV3-1 | few
CASSDSSWGPGRNTEAFF | - | TRBV9 | few
CASSHRDSVNQPQHF | - | TRBV4-2 | few